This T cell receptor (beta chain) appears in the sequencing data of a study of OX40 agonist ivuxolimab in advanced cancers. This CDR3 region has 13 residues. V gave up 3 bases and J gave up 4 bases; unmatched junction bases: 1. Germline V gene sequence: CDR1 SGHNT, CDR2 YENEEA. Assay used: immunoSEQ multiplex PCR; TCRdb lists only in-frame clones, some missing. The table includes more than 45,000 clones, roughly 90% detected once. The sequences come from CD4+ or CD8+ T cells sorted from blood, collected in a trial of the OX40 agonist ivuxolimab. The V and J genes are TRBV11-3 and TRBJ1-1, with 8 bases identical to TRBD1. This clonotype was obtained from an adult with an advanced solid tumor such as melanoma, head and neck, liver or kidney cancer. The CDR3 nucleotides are TGTGCCAGCAGCTTTACAGGGGGCACTGAAGCTTTCTTT. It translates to CASSFTGGTEAFF.